This is a list of T cell receptor beta chains from one sample in a study of blood T cell repertoires in COVID-19. Profiling relied on immunoSEQ multiplex PCR, and the TCRdb table lists in-frame clones only, not all of them. The sample gives around 62,000 clones, more than 75% of which show up once; 0.95% to 1.5% is in the top ten. Input material: peripheral blood. The receptors were sampled from a woman aged 55-75 years with acute or convalescent COVID-19. Both conserved end residues are part of each CDR3. D genes are given only for firm matches. Size is stated for part of the rows, as once, few or many counts, or as a class when the clone is expanded.

v_call: TRBV30; clone_size: -; d_call: -; j_call: TRBJ2-3; cdr3_nt: TGTGCCTGGAGTATGAGGGCGGCGGCAGATACGCAGTATTTT; cdr3_aa: CAWSMRAAADTQYF
v_call: TRBV7-2; clone_size: -; d_call: -; j_call: TRBJ2-5; cdr3_nt: TGTGCCAGCAGCTTAGGCGGGGTTCAAGAGACCCAGTACTTC; cdr3_aa: CASSLGGVQETQYF
v_call: TRBV11-1; clone_size: -; d_call: -; j_call: TRBJ1-2; cdr3_nt: TGTGCCAGCAGCTTACCAGGGACACCCATTTATGGCTACACCTTC; cdr3_aa: CASSLPGTPIYGYTF
v_call: TRBV21-1; clone_size: -; d_call: -; j_call: TRBJ1-2; cdr3_nt: TGTGCCAGCAGCAAAGCCGGGACAGGGGGAGAAAACTATGGCTACACCTTC; cdr3_aa: CASSKAGTGGENYGYTF
v_call: TRBV12-3/TRBV12-4; clone_size: -; d_call: -; j_call: TRBJ2-3; cdr3_nt: TGTGCCAGCAGTTTAACGAGGGATACGCAGTATTTT; cdr3_aa: CASSLTRDTQYF
v_call: TRBV5-1; clone_size: once; d_call: -; j_call: TRBJ2-2; cdr3_nt: TGCGCCAGCAGCGAGGCGGCAGCGAACACCGGGGAGCTGTTTTTT; cdr3_aa: CASSEAAANTGELFF
v_call: TRBV11-3; clone_size: -; d_call: TRBD1; j_call: TRBJ2-1; cdr3_nt: TGTGCCAGCAGCTTAGATCGGGGGACAGGGGGCCGATACAATGAGCAGTTCTTC; cdr3_aa: CASSLDRGTGGRYNEQFF
v_call: TRBV7-9; clone_size: once; d_call: -; j_call: TRBJ1-6; cdr3_nt: TGTGCCAGCAGCTCCCCAGGGAATTCACCCCTCCACTTT; cdr3_aa: CASSSPGNSPLHF
v_call: TRBV19; clone_size: -; d_call: -; j_call: TRBJ2-3; cdr3_nt: TGTGCCAGTAGTATAGGACTAGGGGGCACAGATACGCAGTATTTT; cdr3_aa: CASSIGLGGTDTQYF
v_call: TRBV12-3/TRBV12-4; clone_size: once; d_call: -; j_call: TRBJ2-5; cdr3_nt: TGTGCCAGCAGTAAGACAGGAGGAGAGACCCAGTACTTC; cdr3_aa: CASSKTGGETQYF
v_call: TRBV3-1/TRBV3-2; clone_size: -; d_call: TRBD1; j_call: TRBJ1-1; cdr3_nt: TGTGCCAGCAGCCATCGGGGAAGCGGGACAGGGAACACTGAAGCTTTCTTT; cdr3_aa: CASSHRGSGTGNTEAFF
v_call: TRBV5-4; clone_size: -; d_call: -; j_call: TRBJ2-1; cdr3_nt: TGTGCCAGCAGCTTGGGTCCCCGGGTGGATGAGCAGTTCTTC; cdr3_aa: CASSLGPRVDEQFF
v_call: TRBV12-3/TRBV12-4; clone_size: few; d_call: TRBD1; j_call: TRBJ1-2; cdr3_nt: TGTGCCAGCAGCCTGGGACAGGCCTATGGCTACACCTTC; cdr3_aa: CASSLGQAYGYTF
v_call: TRBV25-1; clone_size: -; d_call: -; j_call: TRBJ1-5; cdr3_nt: TGTGCCTCGAGCGGGGTCAATCAGCCCCAGCATTTT; cdr3_aa: CASSGVNQPQHF
v_call: TRBV7-2; clone_size: few; d_call: -; j_call: TRBJ1-2; cdr3_nt: TGTGCCAGCAGCTCTTCGACAGGCTATGGCTACACCTTC; cdr3_aa: CASSSSTGYGYTF